Each of the 8 T cell receptor beta chains below was sequenced from the same sample in a study of blood T cell repertoires in COVID-19. Assay used: immunoSEQ multiplex PCR; TCRdb lists only in-frame clones, some missing. Of over 110,000 clones listed, about 87% are singletons. The sample consisted of peripheral blood. All receptors derive from a woman in her forties or fifties with acute or convalescent COVID-19.

The V call is TRBV3-1 (or the pseudogene TRBV3-2), the J call TRBJ2-5; the match to TRBD2 covers 14 bases. The CDR3 runs 18 residues. V was pared by 3 bases and J by 5 bases, with 11 bases of the junction left unmatched. Germline values: CDR1 LGHDT, CDR2 YNNKEL (reference sequence). CDR3 DNA: TGTGCCAGCAGCCAGTTCAAGCCGGGACTAGCGGGGGCGGAGACCCAGTACTTC. Its protein is CASSQFKPGLAGAETQYF.

The chain employs TRBV5-1 and TRBJ1-2, with 8 bases matching TRBD1. CDR3 length: 15 residues. CDR1 SGHRS and CDR2 YFSETQ come from the germline V gene. Trimming cost V 2 bases and J 6 bases; bases outside gene matches: 9. CDR3 region: CASSFYLQGEDGYTF. The CDR3 nucleotides are TGCGCCAGCAGCTTCTATTTACAGGGGGAGGATGGCTACACCTTC.

The rearrangement joins TRBV12-3 or TRBV12-4 to TRBJ2-3; D is unclear. The V gene lost 6 bases and the J gene lost 3 bases, with 7 bases spanning the gap. There are 12 residues in the CDR3. The CDR3 loop reads CASSPGTDTQYF. The CDR3 DNA follows: TGTGCCAGCAGCCCAGGTACAGATACGCAGTATTTT.

The chain joins TRBV29-1 to TRBJ2-7, with 7 positions matching TRBD1. The CDR3 is made up of 13 amino acids. Per germline, CDR1 SQVTM and CDR2 ANQGSEA. With V trimmed by 4 bases and J by 0 bases, 3 bases remained unmatched. The chain's CDR3 is CSVGQGISYEQYF. The CDR3 DNA reads TGCAGCGTTGGACAGGGAATCTCCTACGAGCAGTACTTC.

The chain uses TRBV7-3 and TRBJ2-3, with 13 bases identical to TRBD2. V was pared by 5 bases and J by 5 bases, with 4 bases of the junction left unmatched. Per germline, CDR1 SGHTA and CDR2 FQGTGA. The CDR3 has 15 amino acids. CDR3 in DNA: TGTGCCAGCAGCCGGACTAGCGGGGGCTTAGATACGCAGTATTTT. It yields the protein CASSRTSGGLDTQYF. Using reference TRBV7-3 and TRBJ2-3 for the parts outside the CDR3, the full variable domain is GAGVSQTPSNKVTEKGKYVELRCDPISGHTALYWYRQSLGQGPEFLIYFQGTGAADDSGLPNDRFFAVRPEGSVSTLKIQRTERGDSAVYLCASSRTSGGLDTQYFGPGTRLTVL.

With respect to this clone: Other DNA sequences in this sample translate to the same CDR3. The genes are TRBV5-1 and TRBJ1-1; 7 bases agree with TRBD1. This CDR3 region has 15 residues. Per the germline V gene, CDR1 is SGHRS and CDR2 is YFSETQ. Trimming removed 2 bases from V and 5 bases from J; junction bases left unmatched: 9. The CDR3 nucleotides are TGCGCCAGCAGCTTAGGAACAGGGGCTGGAACTGAAGCTTTCTTT. Translation: CASSLGTGAGTEAFF.

This chain connects TRBV14 to TRBJ1-1; possible D gene TRBD1, 5 bases. Germline-derived CDR1 and CDR2 are SGHDN and FVKESK. Deletions cut 4 bases from V and 6 bases from J, with 15 bases between. The CDR3 consists of 14 residues. The CDR3 DNA sequence: TGTGCCAGCAGCCCCTTTGGGTGGGACTCTGAAGCTTTCTTT. As protein: CASSPFGWDSEAFF.

The chain links TRBV27 to TRBJ1-5; a weak D match, TRBD1 (6 bases). Trimming stripped 4 bases from V and 9 bases from J, with 19 bases between. There are 15 residues in the CDR3. Germline V gives CDR1 MNHEY, CDR2 SMNVEV (reference sequence). CDR3 region: CASSSLQDTQGPQHF. In nucleotides, the CDR3 is TGTGCCAGCAGTTCCCTCCAGGACACACAGGGGCCCCAGCATTTT.